The sequence of this T cell receptor beta chain was determined in a study of human T cells and chemical hapten exposure. This clonotype was found many times. The antigen remains unidentified. The sample's time point: patch test 2, 6 weeks after DPC sensitization. The treatment here: therapeutic diphenylcyclopropenone sensitization with weekly scalp DPC. Donors, patients with alopecia ranging from 18 to 70 years old and judged suitable for DPC, provided samples. Study-wide results and caveats: Expanded TCRs produced significantly more large CDR3 similarity clusters than controls did. There was no change with DPC sensitization in TCRs above 1 in 1000 frequency.

Each cDNA molecule in the library carried unique molecular identifiers. TCRdb itself ran the RACE reads through MiXCR, one entry per CDR3 protein. The sample holds roughly 150,000 distinct CDR3 sequences, over 9.5% seen once. V gave up 4 bases and J gave up 2 bases, with 4 bases separating them. This CDR3 region has 12 residues. The germline V gene has CDR1 MDHEN and CDR2 SYDVKM. The TCR comes from a woman in her forties or fifties with alopecia areata. Some clones in this sample may be carry-over from other donors' samples. This specimen was whole blood, taken in connection with sensitization to the hapten diphenylcyclopropenone (DPC). The chain employs TRBV28 and TRBJ2-3; D gene ambiguous. CDR3 loop: CASSSDTDTQYF. The CDR3 DNA reads as TGTGCCAGCAGTTCAGACACAGATACGCAGTATTTT.